These 14 T cell receptor beta chains were all obtained from the same sample, sequenced in a study of CD8+ T cells in alopecia areata. Sequencing used cDNA as its template, made by extracting RNA and reverse transcribing it. Method: immunoSEQ multiplex PCR; TCRdb's copy keeps in-frame clones and lacks some. Among under 150,000 clones listed, approximately 80% were seen once. Indicated treatment: oral pan-JAK inhibitor, 5-10 mg twice daily. The sample was CD8+ T cells sorted from blood, taken at week 4, from a patient treated with tofacitinib. The source of these receptors is a human donor with alopecia areata.

This clone came up a few times. The rearrangement links TRBV23-1 to TRBJ2-3; D ambiguous. TRBV23-1 is annotated as an ORF whose role is uncertain. Trimming stripped 0 bases from V and 0 bases from J, with 10 bases between. The CDR3 length is 16 residues. CDR3 nucleotide sequence: TGCGCCAGCAGTCAATCGACCTGCGGAAGCACAGATACGCAGTATTTT. It yields the protein CASSQSTCGSTDTQYF.

The chain links TRBV6-1 to TRBJ2-3, with D possibly being TRBD2 (6 bases). The CDR3 length is 13 residues. Trimming took 5 bases from V and 2 from J, leaving 8 bases between them. Looked up from germline, CDR1 is MNHNS and CDR2 is SASEGT. CDR3 bases: TGTGCCAGCAGTCGCGGGGCCACAGATACGCAGTATTTT. Translated, it gives CASSRGATDTQYF.

This clone turned up a few times. The chain recombines TRBV11-2 with TRBJ2-7; tentative D call: TRBD2 (7 bases). The CDR3 has 15 residues. CDR1 SGHAT and CDR2 FQNNGV come from the germline V gene. Trimming cost V 2 bases and J 6 bases, with 17 bases left between them. Here the CDR3 reads CASSLNGGPGSEQYF. The CDR3 DNA is TGTGCCAGCAGCTTAAACGGGGGGCCCGGAAGCGAGCAGTACTTC.

This clone was recorded only once. The V gene is TRBV4-1, the J gene TRBJ2-5; 7 nucleotides match TRBD1. The length of the CDR3 is 14 residues. With V trimmed by 2 bases and J by 4 bases, 4 bases remained unmatched. From germline, CDR1 is MGHRA and CDR2 YSYEKL. In DNA, the CDR3 is TGCGCCAGCAGCCAATACCGGACAGGAGAGACCCAGTACTTC. This sequence encodes CASSQYRTGETQYF.

The CDR3 protein is CASSSMSSTGAYEQYF. In DNA form, the CDR3 reads TGTGCCAGCAGTTCAATGTCCAGCACAGGGGCCTACGAGCAGTACTTC. The chain employs TRBV11-2 and TRBJ2-7, with 7 bases matching TRBD1. V was pared by 6 bases and J by 2 bases, with 13 bases of the junction left unmatched. CDR3 length: 16 amino acids. CDR1 is SGHAT, CDR2 FQNNGV, per germline.

J is TRBJ2-1 and V is TRBV27; D is uncertain. The length of the CDR3 is 13 residues. The V gene's germline CDR1 is MNHEY and CDR2 SMNVEV (reference sequence). V was shortened by 3 bases and J by 8 bases, with 11 bases between the two germline ends. The CDR3 DNA is TGTGCCAGCAGTTTTTGGGGTGGGGATGAGCAGTTCTTC. As protein: CASSFWGGDEQFF.

The CDR3 loop is CASRADDYYNEQFF. CDR3 nucleotides: TGCGCCAGCAGGGCGGACGACTACTACAATGAGCAGTTCTTC. The V and J genes are TRBV4-1 and TRBJ2-1; possible D gene TRBD2, 5 bases. Per germline, CDR1 MGHRA and CDR2 YSYEKL. Trimming cost V 6 bases and J 3 bases, with 12 bases left between them. The CDR3 is 14 amino acids.

The table lists this clone with a few counts. J is TRBJ2-1 and V is TRBV10-2; D not resolved. CDR1 is WSHSY and CDR2 is SAAADI in the germline V gene. V shed 8 bases and J shed 3 bases, with 14 bases lying between them. The CDR3 contains 14 residues. The CDR3 sequence: CASGPPSGYNEQFF. The DNA for the CDR3 is TGCGCCAGCGGACCTCCCTCCGGCTACAATGAGCAGTTCTTC.

V usage is TRBV18 and J usage is TRBJ2-7, with TRBD1 identical over 7 bases. Germline V gene sequence: CDR1 KGHSH, CDR2 LQKENI. The length of the CDR3 is 13 residues. The J segment lost 3 bases and the V segment lost 8 bases, leaving 7 bases of the junction unmatched. Written as DNA, the CDR3 is TGTGCCAGCACCGGACAGGCTAGCTACGAGCAGTACTTC. Its protein product is CASTGQASYEQYF.

V gene TRBV15 combines with J gene TRBJ1-5; TRBD1 aligns across 8 bases. V lost 3 bases, J lost 7 bases, and 11 bases stayed unmatched. CDR1 is LNHNV, CDR2 YYDKDF, per germline (reference sequence). The CDR3 length is 16 residues. CDR3 region: CATSSPSQGAGQPQHF. The CDR3 DNA sequence: TGTGCCACCAGCAGTCCCTCGCAGGGGGCAGGGCAGCCCCAGCATTTT.

The genes are TRBV4-2 and TRBJ2-7; 7 bases agree with TRBD2. CDR1 LGHNA and CDR2 YNFKEQ come from the germline V gene. V shed 0 bases and J 5 bases; nucleotides not matched to a gene: 7. There are 15 residues in the CDR3. The CDR3 DNA is TGTGCCAGCAGCCAAGAGGTACGGGAGGACCACGAGCAGTACTTC. It translates to CASSQEVREDHEQYF.

J is TRBJ2-1 and V is TRBV19, with D perhaps TRBD2 (6 bases). Looked up from germline, CDR1 is LNHDA and CDR2 is SQIVND (reference sequence). V lost 4 bases and J lost 4, with 14 bases in between. This CDR3 has 15 amino acids. CDR3: CASSTHGGSYNEQFF. The DNA of the CDR3 is TGTGCCAGTAGTACCCACGGGGGTTCATACAATGAGCAGTTCTTC.

The J gene is TRBJ1-1, the V gene TRBV7-9; possibly TRBD1 for D (5 bases). The germline V and J ends were trimmed by 7 bases and 1 base, with 10 bases remaining between them. CDR1 is SEHNR and CDR2 is FQNEAQ in the germline V gene (reference sequence). CDR3 size: 13 residues. The CDR3 DNA sequence: TGTGCCAGCACCTCTGACAGGAACACTGAAGCTTTCTTT. Its translation is CASTSDRNTEAFF.

The chain links TRBV30 to TRBJ2-5, with D possibly TRBD2 on 5 matching bases. CDR1 is GTSNPN and CDR2 is SVGIG in the germline V gene (reference sequence). The CDR3 consists of 13 residues. The V and J ends lost 0 bases and 9 bases respectively, with 14 bases between them. In DNA form, the CDR3 reads TGTGCCTGGAGTGTAGTTCTCCCCGGGGCCCAGTACTTC. Its translation: CAWSVVLPGAQYF.